A single sample is the source of the 21 T cell receptor beta chains below, sequenced in a study of blood T cells in healthy people across ages. A second about 6 to 11 cycle PCR used barcoded and J-beta primers. One entry per CDR3 protein, called by TCRdb with MiXCR from the 5' RACE reads. The table shows 1,500,000 or so distinct CDR3 sequences, with around 40% occurring only once. Sequencing input: blood. These receptors came from a woman aged 18 to 35 in good health.

This clonotype was counted a few times. The V and J genes are TRBV2 and TRBJ2-7; no clear D. The CDR3 is 13 amino acids. V was cut by 2 bases and J by 3 bases, with 8 bases left in between. Germline CDR1 reads SNHLY; CDR2 reads FYNNEI. The CDR3 nucleotides read TGTGCCAGCAGTGAATGGCTCCACTACGAGCAGTACTTC. It specifies CASSEWLHYEQYF.

This clonotype was seen a handful of times. The chain employs TRBV5-1 and TRBJ2-3, with D possibly TRBD1 on 5 matching bases. This CDR3 is 15 amino acids long. Trimming cost V 0 bases and J 4 bases, with 12 bases left between them. Germline V gene lookup returns CDR1 SGHRS and CDR2 YFSETQ. CDR3 sequence reads: CASSLVLRAADTQYF. CDR3 bases: TGCGCCAGCAGCTTGGTCCTCAGGGCAGCAGATACGCAGTATTTT. The entire variable domain, with the rest obtained from reference TRBV5-1 and TRBJ2-3, is as follows: KAGVTQTPRYLIKTRGQQVTLSCSPISGHRSVSWYQQTPGQGLQFLFEYFSETQRNKGNFPGRFSGRQFSNSRSEMNVSTLELGDSALYLCASSLVLRAADTQYFGPGTRLTVL.

The chain has TRBV2 and TRBJ2-4; D is unclear. The J call may not be correct, given that the DNA end is closer to TRBJ2-5. This CDR3 is 14 amino acids long. The germline V gene encodes CDR1 SNHLY and CDR2 FYNNEI. The CDR3: CASSEPPKQETQYF. The CDR3 region has the DNA TGTGCCAGCAGTGAACCCCCGAAACAAGAGACCCAGTACTTC.

This clonotype was seen a handful of times. The genes are TRBV27 and TRBJ1-2, with 7 nucleotides matching TRBD1. CDR1 MNHEY and CDR2 SMNVEV come from the germline V gene (reference sequence). The CDR3 runs 15 residues. Losses at the gene ends were 6 bases for V and 0 bases for J; bases not matched to a gene: 7. The CDR3 protein is CASRAGTVANYGYTF. The CDR3 DNA sequence: TGTGCCAGCAGAGCCGGGACAGTCGCTAACTATGGCTACACCTTC.

The sample holds a few counts of this clonotype. The chain links TRBV2 to TRBJ1-1; 7 bases are shared with TRBD1. The V gene end was trimmed by 9 bases and the J gene end by 11 bases; junction bases not matched to a gene: 12. The CDR3 is 12 amino acids. The germline V gene encodes CDR1 SNHLY and CDR2 FYNNEI. CDR3 protein: CARGTAWRNAFF. DNA for the CDR3: TGTGCCAGGGGGACAGCCTGGCGTAACGCTTTCTTT.

The chain has TRBV5-1 and TRBJ1-1, with D perhaps TRBD1 (6 bases). CDR3 length: 16 residues. Germline CDR1 and CDR2: SGHRS and YFSETQ. Trimming pared 2 bases from V and 0 bases from J, leaving 14 bases between. CDR3 nucleotides: TGCGCCAGCAGCTTCGGCAGGGGAAGTATGAACACTGAAGCTTTCTTT. Amino acids: CASSFGRGSMNTEAFF.

The V call is TRBV7-2, the J call TRBJ2-1, with D tentatively TRBD1 (5 bases). There are 14 residues in the CDR3. CDR1 and CDR2 (germline): SGHTA, FQGNSA. V gave up 4 bases and J gave up 5 bases, with 12 bases separating them. CDR3 protein: CASSWQGANNEQFF. Written as DNA, the CDR3 is TGTGCCAGCAGCTGGCAGGGTGCTAACAATGAGCAGTTCTTC.

This clonotype has just a few counts. The J gene is TRBJ2-7, the V gene TRBV20-1; D unresolved. The CDR3 totals 13 residues. Trimming pared 6 bases from V and 0 bases from J, leaving 12 bases between. Germline loops: CDR1 DFQATT, CDR2 SNEGSKA (reference sequence). CDR3 coding DNA: TGCAGTGCAATCTCTCCATCCTCCTACGAGCAGTACTTC. It specifies CSAISPSSYEQYF.

This clonotype was recorded a few times. The V gene is TRBV7-2, the J gene TRBJ2-1, with 7 positions matching TRBD1. Germline V gives CDR1 SGHTA, CDR2 FQGNSA. This CDR3 is 17 amino acids long. V trimming: 0 bases; J trimming: 4 bases; junction bases outside the gene matches: 9. For the CDR3, the DNA is TGTGCCAGCAGCTTAGCTCTGACAGGGCTCTCTTACAATGAGCAGTTCTTC. It codes for CASSLALTGLSYNEQFF.

The rearrangement links TRBV6-2 or TRBV6-3 to TRBJ1-5; TRBD1 aligns across 10 bases. The junction had 8 bases not matched to a gene; V was cut back by 5 bases and J by 7 bases. The CDR3 sequence is 15 residues long. The germline V gene has CDR1 MNHEY and CDR2 SVGEGT. CDR3 DNA: TGTGCCAGCAGTCGTCCCGGGACAGGGGTACAGCCCCAGCATTTT. It is translated as CASSRPGTGVQPQHF.

The chain joins TRBV28 to TRBJ1-5, with D possibly being TRBD1 (6 bases). The CDR3 is made up of 16 amino acids. CDR1 and CDR2 from the germline V gene are MDHEN and SYDVKM. V lost 3 bases, J lost 4 bases, and 16 bases lay in between. CDR3 protein: CASSFLLQGANQPQHF. CDR3 nucleotides: TGTGCCAGCAGTTTTTTGTTACAGGGAGCGAATCAGCCCCAGCATTTT.

This chain uses TRBV13 with TRBJ2-7; D is perhaps TRBD2 (6 bases). The germline gives CDR1 PRHDT, CDR2 FYEKMQ (reference sequence). Trimming stripped 6 bases from V and 1 base from J, with 13 bases between. The CDR3 consists of 14 residues. CDR3 DNA: TGTGCCAGCAGTCAAAGCGGGCAATCCTACGAGCAGTACTTC. Encoded protein: CASSQSGQSYEQYF.

CDR3 DNA: TGTGCCAGCAGTTCGATCCGGGACGGCCTTAATGAAAAACTGTTTTTT. It translates to CASSSIRDGLNEKLFF. The chain couples TRBV27 to TRBJ1-4, with D possibly TRBD1 on 5 matching bases. V shed 4 bases and J shed 4 bases, with 16 bases lying between them. CDR3 length: 16 residues. The germline gives CDR1 MNHEY, CDR2 SMNVEV (reference sequence).

This clonotype was counted a single time. This chain uses TRBV28 with TRBJ2-4; tentative D call: TRBD1 (6 bases). The J call may be faulty, since TRBJ2-5 better matches the DNA end. The CDR3 contains 15 residues. Germline assignment: CDR1 MDHEN and CDR2 SYDVKM. For the CDR3, the DNA is TGTGCCAGCACCACCCCGCGACAGGTCCAAGAGACCCAGTACTTC. Its protein product is CASTTPRQVQETQYF.

In its sample, this clonotype was seen a few times. The CDR3 sequence: CASSLFYSGNSNQPQHF. The CDR3 DNA reads TGTGCCAGCAGCTTGTTCTACTCCGGAAATAGCAATCAGCCCCAGCATTTT. This rearrangement joins TRBV5-5 to TRBJ1-5; no clear D. There are 17 residues in the CDR3. V was trimmed by 1 base and J by 0 bases, leaving 14 bases between them. Germline values: CDR1 SGHKS, CDR2 YYEKEE (reference sequence).

This chain joins TRBV6-5 and TRBJ2-5; D possibly corresponds to TRBD2 (7 bases). The germline gives CDR1 MNHEY, CDR2 SVGAGI. Between the trimmed V and J ends, which lost 0 bases and 4 bases, there was a span of 12 bases. This CDR3 has 15 amino acids. CDR3 residues: CASSYSGGGGETQYF. The CDR3 coding sequence is TGTGCCAGCAGTTACTCGGGGGGGGGCGGAGAGACCCAGTACTTC.

This clonotype appeared a few times. The J gene is TRBJ1-1, the V gene TRBV7-9; a weak D match, TRBD1 (5 bases). V lost 5 bases, J lost 8 bases, and 15 bases lay in between. Germline V gives CDR1 SEHNR, CDR2 FQNEAQ (reference sequence). This CDR3 is 13 amino acids long. The CDR3 reads CASSRAGDGEAFF. As DNA, the CDR3 is TGTGCCAGCAGCCGCGCCGGGGACGGCGAAGCTTTCTTT.

The V gene is TRBV5-6, the J gene TRBJ2-7; weak D call: TRBD2 (5 bases). CDR3 length equals 15 residues. Germline CDR1 is SGHDT and CDR2 is YYEEEE. V gave up 5 bases and J gave up 7 bases, with 22 bases separating them. The CDR3 DNA sequence: TGTGCCAGCAGGAGGGAAGTCGACCTCTACAATGAGCAGTACTTC. The encoded protein is CASRREVDLYNEQYF.

The chain links TRBV6-2 or TRBV6-3 to TRBJ1-1, with 8 bases fitting TRBD1. The CDR3 is 17 residues long. Germline V gene data show CDR1 as MNHEY and CDR2 as SVGEGT. V dropped 2 bases and J dropped 0; count of bases not matched to a gene: 8. DNA of the CDR3: TGTGCCAGCAGTTACCCCCGGGACAGGAGAATGAACACTGAAGCTTTCTTT. It translates to CASSYPRDRRMNTEAFF.

This chain uses TRBV6-2 or TRBV6-3 with TRBJ1-2; unclear D gene. V was clipped by 2 bases and J by 8 bases, with 18 bases between them. Germline CDR1 MNHEY, CDR2 SVGEGT. The CDR3 consists of 15 residues. The CDR3 protein is CASSYPASILRGYTF. Here the CDR3 DNA reads TGTGCCAGCAGTTACCCAGCTAGTATACTTCGCGGCTACACCTTC.

This clonotype turned up a few times. This sequence joins TRBV27 and TRBJ1-2, with D perhaps matching TRBD1 (5 bases). Germline lookup yields CDR1 MNHEY and CDR2 SMNVEV (reference sequence). Trimming left V 4 bases short and J 4 bases short, with 10 bases between. CDR3 length equals 13 residues. The CDR3 nucleotides are TGTGCCAGCAGTTATAAGGGGCCCTATGGCTACACCTTC. It translates to CASSYKGPYGYTF.